This T cell receptor beta chain was sequenced in a study of blood T cell repertoires in COVID-19. Using immunoSEQ multiplex PCR, the repertoire was profiled, and TCRdb retains in-frame clones only, with some absent. This sample carries about 82,000 clones, 75% to 85% of them seen once, and the ten largest clones take more than 10%. Deletions cut 1 base from V and 4 bases from J, with 6 bases between. The CDR3 spans 13 residues. Looked up from germline, CDR1 is SGDLS and CDR2 is YYNGEE. V and J are TRBV9 and TRBJ1-5, with D hard to call. The sequenced sample consisted of peripheral blood. The sequence was obtained from a woman aged 35 to 49 with active or convalescent COVID-19. CDR3: CASSVSGNQPQHF. CDR3 nucleotide sequence: TGTGCCAGCAGCGTATCGGGGAATCAGCCCCAGCATTTT.